This T cell receptor (beta chain) was captured in a study of identical twins. Study findings and constraints: In monozygotic twins, models underestimated the sharing of out-of-frame TCR alpha. Analyses of zero insertions could, in part, be confounded by invariant MAIT and iNKT cells. Abundant beta clonotypes from cord blood bore fewer insertions; memory repertoires lacked this pattern.

TCRdb processed the 5' RACE reads anew with MiXCR; each CDR3 protein has one entry. This sample carries roughly 1,500,000 distinct CDR3 sequences, around a third of them seen once, and the ten largest clones take about 0.3%. With respect to this clonotype: Its target is not known.

The source material was cord blood. The receptor was isolated from a newborn girl in good health.

Here the CDR3 DNA reads TGCAGTGCCCAGACCGAGGGGACCTATGGCTACACCTTC. Amino acid sequence: CSAQTEGTYGYTF. This chain joins TRBV20-1 and TRBJ1-2; possibly TRBD1 for D (5 bases). Germline V gives CDR1 DFQATT, CDR2 SNEGSKA (reference sequence). Trimming removed 6 bases at V and 4 bases at J, with 15 bases between. CDR3 length: 13 amino acids.